The rows below give T cell receptor beta chains drawn from one sample of a study of regulatory T cells in long-lasting Graves disease. TCRdb re-analysed the multiplex PCR reads in MiXCR, keeping a single row per CDR3 protein. The data hold roughly 500,000 distinct CDR3 sequences, with approximately 13% observed a single time. These same records also appear under a second study, on T cells in Graves' hyperthyroidism and ophthalmopathy.

The material sequenced was peripheral blood mononuclear cells (PBMCs), taken at new diagnosis, from a patient treated with antithyroid drugs. These receptors came from a man younger than 45 with Graves disease. Each CDR3 is given with its conserved first and last residue. The D gene is left open where the match is weak. The size entry is marked missing in some rows and otherwise reads once, few, many or a size class.

j_call v_call d_call clone_size cdr3_nt cdr3_aa
TRBJ2-3 TRBV19 TRBD2 . TGTGCCAGTAGTATAACTAGCGGGGCAGATACGCAGTATTTT CASSITSGADTQYF
TRBJ1-1 TRBV12-3/TRBV12-4 TRBD1 . TGTGCCAGCAGTGACAGGACAGGGCGGGGCACTGAAGCTTTCTTT CASSDRTGRGTEAFF
TRBJ2-6 TRBV10-3 . many TGTGCCATCAGCAGGGAGCCCAACGTCCTGACTTTC CAISREPNVLTF
TRBJ2-7 TRBV7-2 TRBD1 . TGTGCCAGCAGCGTAGGGGGGACAGGGACCTACGAGCAGTACTTC CASSVGGTGTYEQYF
TRBJ2-5 TRBV5-6 TRBD2 many TGTGCCAGCAGCTTGCGGGGGGGAGAGACCCAGTACTTC CASSLRGGETQYF
TRBJ1-1 TRBV12-3/TRBV12-4 TRBD1 many TGTGCCAGCATCCCGGACAGGGAAGGTGAAGCTTTCTTT CASIPDREGEAFF
TRBJ2-7 TRBV3-1 . many TGTGCCAGCAGCCAAGATCAAATCTCCTACGAGCAGTACTTC CASSQDQISYEQYF
TRBJ2-1 TRBV24-1 TRBD1 few TGTGCCACCAGTGGCGGAGGACAGGGAAGGAATGAGCAGTTCTTC CATSGGGQGRNEQFF
TRBJ2-7 TRBV3-1 . many TGTGCCAGCAGCCAAGAAGGAGGGTACTACGAGCAGTACTTC CASSQEGGYYEQYF
TRBJ2-1 TRBV20-1 . few TGCAGTGCTCCCCTGCGCATTTACAATGAGCAGTTCTTC CSAPLRIYNEQFF
TRBJ2-7 TRBV18 TRBD2 few TGTGCCAGCTCACCTTCTCTCCGGACTAGTAGTCACGAGCAGTACTTC CASSPSLRTSSHEQYF
TRBJ1-1 TRBV2 TRBD1 many TGTGCCAGCAGAACGGGACAGGGCGGCACTGAAGCTTTCTTT CASRTGQGGTEAFF
TRBJ2-3 TRBV29-1 . many TGCAGCGTCCACCGGGAATACACAGATACGCAGTATTTT CSVHREYTDTQYF
TRBJ2-5 TRBV18 . many TGTGCCAGCTCACCTCGGGCAGACCAAGAGACCCAGTACTTC CASSPRADQETQYF
TRBJ2-2 TRBV20-1 . . TGCAGTGCTAGAGCTGCGGGGAGAGCGGACACCGGGGAGCTGTTTTTT CSARAAGRADTGELFF
TRBJ1-4 TRBV19 . many TGTGCCAGTAGTATCGGAGGGGACCATGAAAAACTGTTTTTT CASSIGGDHEKLFF
TRBJ1-5 TRBV10-3 . few TGTGCCATCAGTGAGCGGTGGGGGGAGGACAATCAGCCCCAGCATTTT CAISERWGEDNQPQHF
TRBJ2-1 TRBV6-1 . . TGTGCCAGCACGACAGCCAATGAGCAGTTCTTC CASTTANEQFF
TRBJ1-4 TRBV27 . many TGTGCCAGCAGTTTATTTCCCGCAGCGGGTAATGAAAAACTGTTTTTT CASSLFPAAGNEKLFF
TRBJ2-7 TRBV5-6 . . TGTGCCAGCAGCTTGGCCGGACTACTGGAGACCTACGAGCAGTACTTC CASSLAGLLETYEQYF
TRBJ1-5 TRBV20-1 . few TGCAGTGCTCCCTACAGGGGCAATCAGCCCCAGCATTTT CSAPYRGNQPQHF
TRBJ2-1 TRBV27 . many TGTGCCAGCAGTTTACGGCCCCGATCCTACAATGAGCAGTTCTTC CASSLRPRSYNEQFF
TRBJ2-3 TRBV3-1 TRBD2 . TGTGCCAGCAGCCAAGATTGGGCGGGAGCGGGTACAGATACGCAGTATTTT CASSQDWAGAGTDTQYF
TRBJ2-4 TRBV28 . . TGTGCCAGCAGACCGTCCGGGGCGCAAGCCAAAAACATTCAGTACTTC CASRPSGAQAKNIQYF
TRBJ1-4 TRBV29-1 TRBD1 many TGCAGCGTGGGACAGCCGAATAATGAAAAACTGTTTTTT CSVGQPNNEKLFF
TRBJ2-7 TRBV18 . . TGTGCCAGCTCACCAACAGGGCAGTACGAGCAGTACTTC CASSPTGQYEQYF
TRBJ1-4 TRBV10-1 TRBD1 . TGCGCCAGCAGTGAGTCGGAAGACAGGGGGCGAGAAAAACTGTTTTTT CASSESEDRGREKLFF
TRBJ2-3 TRBV29-1 . few TGCAGCGTTACTTTGTCATTGTCCTCCCCCTTCACAGATACGCAGTATTTT CSVTLSLSSPFTDTQYF
TRBJ2-5 TRBV5-1 . many TGCGCCAGCAGCTTGGAACGGGGGCGAGAGACCCAGTACTTC CASSLERGRETQYF
TRBJ2-5 TRBV4-1 . . TGCGCCAGCAGCCGTCCTCTTAGCGGCGGCCAGGCGACCCAGTACTTC CASSRPLSGGQATQYF
TRBJ1-6 TRBV5-1 . . TGCGCCAGCAGCTCCCTGGGACAAGATAATTCACCCCTCCACTTT CASSSLGQDNSPLHF
TRBJ2-7 TRBV25-1 . few TGTGCCAGCAGTGACATGACAGGAGGTTCCTACGAGCAGTACTTC CASSDMTGGSYEQYF
TRBJ2-7 TRBV10-3 . many TGTGCCATCAGTGAGGGTCGAGGCGGCGAGCAGTACTTC CAISEGRGGEQYF
TRBJ1-4 TRBV9 . . TGTGCCAGCAGCGCCCAGCCGTATAATGAAAAACTGTTTTTT CASSAQPYNEKLFF
TRBJ2-1 TRBV7-6 TRBD2 few TGTGCCAGCAGTTCGGGACTAGCAGTTTACAATGAGCAGTTCTTC CASSSGLAVYNEQFF
TRBJ2-5 TRBV28 . many TGTGCCAGCAGTTCGGGGGACCAAGAGACCCAGTACTTC CASSSGDQETQYF
TRBJ2-3 TRBV19 TRBD2 . TGTGCCAGTAGTACAGCGGGAGGGCAAGATACGCAGTATTTT CASSTAGGQDTQYF
TRBJ1-5 TRBV12-3/TRBV12-4 TRBD1 once TGTGCCAGCAGTATCACAGGGGCCCGCCTGGGAAAGCCCCAGCATTTT CASSITGARLGKPQHF
TRBJ2-1 TRBV6-1 . many TGTGCCAGCAGCCGCCTTACGGCGGGGTACGAGCAGTTCTTC CASSRLTAGYEQFF
TRBJ1-2 TRBV6-1 . . TGTGCCAGCAGTACAGGGACCAACTATGGCTACACCTTC CASSTGTNYGYTF
TRBJ2-1 TRBV7-2 TRBD2 many TGTGCCAGCAGCTTGCTCGCGGGAGCAATCTACAATGAGCAGTTCTTC CASSLLAGAIYNEQFF
TRBJ2-1 TRBV29-1 TRBD2 . TGCAGCGTTGCCCAAGAGCTAGCGGGAGGGTACAATGAGCAGTTCTTC CSVAQELAGGYNEQFF
TRBJ2-3 TRBV7-6 . many TGTGCCAGCAGCTTACACATCGACACCATCACAGATACGCAGTATTTT CASSLHIDTITDTQYF
TRBJ2-4 TRBV12-3/TRBV12-4 TRBD2 many TGTGCCAGCAGGGGGACTAGCGGGAGAAACATTCAGTACTTC CASRGTSGRNIQYF
TRBJ2-5 TRBV14 . . TGTGCCAGCAGCCAAGATGAAGAGGTAGAGACCCAGTACTTC CASSQDEEVETQYF